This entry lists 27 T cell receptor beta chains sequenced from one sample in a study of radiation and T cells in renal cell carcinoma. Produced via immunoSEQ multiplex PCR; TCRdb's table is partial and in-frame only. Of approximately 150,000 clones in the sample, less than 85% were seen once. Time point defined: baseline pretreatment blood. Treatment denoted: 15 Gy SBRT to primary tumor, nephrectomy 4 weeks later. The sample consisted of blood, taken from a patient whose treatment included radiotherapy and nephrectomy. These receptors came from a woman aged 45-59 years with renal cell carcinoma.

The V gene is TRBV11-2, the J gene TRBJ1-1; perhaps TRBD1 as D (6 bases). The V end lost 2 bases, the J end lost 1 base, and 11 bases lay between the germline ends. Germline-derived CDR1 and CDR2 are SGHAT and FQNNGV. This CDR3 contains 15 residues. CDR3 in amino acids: CASSLSGTPNTEAFF. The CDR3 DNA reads TGTGCCAGCAGCTTATCGGGGACACCGAACACTGAAGCTTTCTTT.

CDR3 bases: TGTGCCACCAGCAGAATTAGCGGGAGGCCTGAAGAGACCCAGTACTTC. Translating gives CATSRISGRPEETQYF. This chain connects TRBV15 to TRBJ2-5; 10 nucleotides agree with TRBD2. Germline trimming cut 2 bases from V and 3 bases from J; bases unmatched to any gene: 6. The CDR3 consists of 16 residues. Germline lookup yields CDR1 LNHNV and CDR2 YYDKDF (reference sequence).

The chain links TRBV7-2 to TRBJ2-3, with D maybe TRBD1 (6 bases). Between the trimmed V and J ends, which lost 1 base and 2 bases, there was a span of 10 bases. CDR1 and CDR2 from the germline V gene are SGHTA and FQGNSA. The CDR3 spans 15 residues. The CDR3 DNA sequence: TGTGCCAGCAGCTTAGTGGGGGCCGCCACAGATACGCAGTATTTT. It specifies CASSLVGAATDTQYF.

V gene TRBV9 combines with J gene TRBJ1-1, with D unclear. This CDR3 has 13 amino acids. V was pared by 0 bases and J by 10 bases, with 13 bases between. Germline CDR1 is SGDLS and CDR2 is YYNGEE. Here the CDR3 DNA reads TGTGCCAGCAGCGTAGCCGGATCGGCAAGAGCTTTCTTT. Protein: CASSVAGSARAFF.

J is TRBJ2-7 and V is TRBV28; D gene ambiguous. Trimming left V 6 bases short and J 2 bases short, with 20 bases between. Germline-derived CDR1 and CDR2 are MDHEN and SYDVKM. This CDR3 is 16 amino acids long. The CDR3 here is CASSQDPQVPAYEQYF. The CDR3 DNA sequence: TGTGCCAGCAGCCAAGACCCCCAGGTTCCTGCCTACGAGCAGTACTTC. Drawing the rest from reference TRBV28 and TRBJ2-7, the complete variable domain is DVKVTQSSRYLVKRTGEKVFLECVQDMDHENMFWYRQDPGLGLRLIYFSYDVKMKEKGDIPEGYSVSREKKERFSLILESASTNQTSMYLCASSQDPQVPAYEQYFGPGTRLTVT.

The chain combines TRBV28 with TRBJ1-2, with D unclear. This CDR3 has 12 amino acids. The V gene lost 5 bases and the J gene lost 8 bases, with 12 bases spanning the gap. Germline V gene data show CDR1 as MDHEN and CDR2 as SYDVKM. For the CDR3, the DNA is TGTGCCAGCAGTACGGTGGCAGGCGGCTACACCTTC. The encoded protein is CASSTVAGGYTF.

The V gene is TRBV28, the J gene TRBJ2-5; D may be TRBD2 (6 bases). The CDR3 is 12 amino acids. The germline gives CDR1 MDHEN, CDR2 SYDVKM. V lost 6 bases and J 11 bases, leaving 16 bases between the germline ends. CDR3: CASSKGTGEQYF. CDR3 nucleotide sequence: TGTGCCAGCAGCAAGGGGACGGGAGAGCAGTACTTC.

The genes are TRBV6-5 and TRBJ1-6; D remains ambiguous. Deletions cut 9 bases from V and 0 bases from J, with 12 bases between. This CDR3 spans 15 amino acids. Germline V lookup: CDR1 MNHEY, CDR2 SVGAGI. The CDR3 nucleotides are TGTGCCAGTCGGGAGGTGAGCTCCTATAATTCACCCCTCCACTTT. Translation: CASREVSSYNSPLHF.

The CDR3 loop is CATRTGIGANYGYTF. The CDR3 DNA follows: TGTGCCACCCGGACAGGGATTGGAGCTAACTATGGCTACACCTTC. The V call is TRBV28, the J call TRBJ1-2; 8 bases fit TRBD1. The CDR3 is 15 amino acids. CDR1 MDHEN and CDR2 SYDVKM come from the germline V gene. V lost 10 bases and J lost 0; bases outside the gene matches: 10.

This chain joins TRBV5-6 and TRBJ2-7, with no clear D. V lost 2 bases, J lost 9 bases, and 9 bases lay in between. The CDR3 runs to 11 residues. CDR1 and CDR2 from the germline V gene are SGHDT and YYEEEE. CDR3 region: CASSFGFGQYF. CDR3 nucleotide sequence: TGTGCCAGCAGCTTTGGGTTCGGGCAGTACTTC.

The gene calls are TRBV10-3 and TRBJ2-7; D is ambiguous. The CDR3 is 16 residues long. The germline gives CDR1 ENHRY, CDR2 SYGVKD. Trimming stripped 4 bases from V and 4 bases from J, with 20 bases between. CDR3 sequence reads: CAISANAAPMNYEQYF. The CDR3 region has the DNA TGTGCCATCAGTGCCAATGCGGCCCCGATGAATTACGAGCAGTACTTC.

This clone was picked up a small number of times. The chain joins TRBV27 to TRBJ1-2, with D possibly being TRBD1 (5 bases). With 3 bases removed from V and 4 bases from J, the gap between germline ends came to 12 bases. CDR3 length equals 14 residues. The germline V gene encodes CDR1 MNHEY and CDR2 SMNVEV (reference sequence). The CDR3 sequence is CASSFQGRGYGYTF. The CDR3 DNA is TGTGCCAGCAGTTTTCAGGGACGGGGCTATGGCTACACCTTC.

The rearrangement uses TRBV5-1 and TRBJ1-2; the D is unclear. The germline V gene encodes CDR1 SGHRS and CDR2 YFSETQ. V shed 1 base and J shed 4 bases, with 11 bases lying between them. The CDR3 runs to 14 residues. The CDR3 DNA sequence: TGCGCCAGCAGCTTGTCGGAGGGCTCCTATGGCTACACCTTC. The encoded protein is CASSLSEGSYGYTF.

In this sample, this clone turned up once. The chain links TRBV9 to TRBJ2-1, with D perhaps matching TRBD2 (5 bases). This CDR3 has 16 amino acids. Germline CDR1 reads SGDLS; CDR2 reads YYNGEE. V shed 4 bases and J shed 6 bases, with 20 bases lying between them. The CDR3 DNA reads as TGTGCCAGCAGCCCCCTAGGAGGCAGTTGGGCCAATGAGCAGTTCTTC. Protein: CASSPLGGSWANEQFF. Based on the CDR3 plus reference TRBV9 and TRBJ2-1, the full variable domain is DSGVTQTPKHLITATGQRVTLRCSPRSGDLSVYWYQQSLDQGLQFLIQYYNGEERAKGNILERFSAQQFPDLHSELNLSSLELGDSALYFCASSPLGGSWANEQFFGPGTRLTVL.

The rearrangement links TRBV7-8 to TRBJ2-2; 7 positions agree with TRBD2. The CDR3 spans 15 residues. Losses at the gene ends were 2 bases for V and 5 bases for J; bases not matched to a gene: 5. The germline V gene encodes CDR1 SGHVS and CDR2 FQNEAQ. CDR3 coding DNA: TGTGCCAGCAGCTTAAGGCGGGAGTTAACCGGGGAGCTGTTTTTT. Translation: CASSLRRELTGELFF.

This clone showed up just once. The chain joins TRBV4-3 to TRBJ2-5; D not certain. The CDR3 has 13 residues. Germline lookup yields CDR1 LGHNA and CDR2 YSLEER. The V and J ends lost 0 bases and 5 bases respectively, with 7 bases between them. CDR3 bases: TGCGCCAGCAGCCAAGATAACTGGGAGACCCAGTACTTC. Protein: CASSQDNWETQYF.

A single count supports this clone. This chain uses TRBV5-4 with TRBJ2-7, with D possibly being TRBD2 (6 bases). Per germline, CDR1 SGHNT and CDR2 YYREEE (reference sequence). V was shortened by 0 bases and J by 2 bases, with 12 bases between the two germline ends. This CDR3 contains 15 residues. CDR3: CASSLGGESTYEQYF. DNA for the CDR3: TGTGCCAGCAGCTTGGGGGGGGAATCTACCTACGAGCAGTACTTC.

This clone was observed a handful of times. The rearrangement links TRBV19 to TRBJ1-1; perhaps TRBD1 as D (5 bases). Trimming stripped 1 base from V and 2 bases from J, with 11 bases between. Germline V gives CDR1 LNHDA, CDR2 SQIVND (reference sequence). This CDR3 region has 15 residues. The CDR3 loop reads CASSIGIQGNTEAFF. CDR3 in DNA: TGTGCCAGTAGTATAGGAATTCAGGGTAACACTGAAGCTTTCTTT.

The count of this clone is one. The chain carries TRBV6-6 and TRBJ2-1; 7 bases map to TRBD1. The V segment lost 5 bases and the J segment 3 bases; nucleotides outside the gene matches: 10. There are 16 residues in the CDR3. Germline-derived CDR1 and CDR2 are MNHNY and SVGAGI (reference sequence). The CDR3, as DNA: TGTGCCAGCAGTCCCCTGACGGACAGGATCTACAATGAGCAGTTCTTC. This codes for CASSPLTDRIYNEQFF.

The CDR3 DNA reads TGTGCCTGGAGTCATCCACTGACCTCTATTGGCTACACCTTC. Protein sequence: CAWSHPLTSIGYTF. The chain links TRBV30 to TRBJ1-2; D gene unclear. This CDR3 comprises 14 residues. V was cut by 2 bases and J by 7 bases, with 17 bases left in between. CDR1 is GTSNPN and CDR2 is SVGIG in the germline V gene (reference sequence).

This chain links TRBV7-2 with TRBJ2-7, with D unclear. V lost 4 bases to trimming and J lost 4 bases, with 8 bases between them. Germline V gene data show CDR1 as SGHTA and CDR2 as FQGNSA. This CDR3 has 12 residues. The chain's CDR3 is CASSSTRYEQYF. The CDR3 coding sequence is TGTGCCAGCAGCTCGACTCGATACGAGCAGTACTTC. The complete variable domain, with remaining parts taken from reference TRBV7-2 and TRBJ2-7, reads GAGVSQSPSNKVTEKGKDVELRCDPISGHTALYWYRQSLGQGLEFLIYFQGNSAPDKSGLPSDRFSAERTGGSVSTLTIQRTQQEDSAVYLCASSSTRYEQYFGPGTRLTVT.

The CDR3 is CASSSDRGPTSDGYTF. DNA of the CDR3: TGTGCCAGCAGCTCGGACAGGGGCCCTACTTCGGATGGCTACACCTTC. The rearrangement uses TRBV7-2 and TRBJ1-2; 9 bases fit TRBD1. The CDR3 consists of 16 residues. CDR1 and CDR2 (germline): SGHTA, FQGNSA. The V gene end was trimmed by 4 bases and the J gene end by 6 bases; junction bases not matched to a gene: 12.

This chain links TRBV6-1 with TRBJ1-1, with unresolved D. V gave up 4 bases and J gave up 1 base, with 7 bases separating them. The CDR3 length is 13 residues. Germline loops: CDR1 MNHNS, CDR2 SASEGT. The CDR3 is CASSALRNTEAFF. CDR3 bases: TGTGCCAGCAGTGCCTTGCGGAACACTGAAGCTTTCTTT.

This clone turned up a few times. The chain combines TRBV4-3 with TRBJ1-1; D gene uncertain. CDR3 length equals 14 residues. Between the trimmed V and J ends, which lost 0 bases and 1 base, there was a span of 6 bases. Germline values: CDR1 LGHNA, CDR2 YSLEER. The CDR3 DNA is TGCGCCAGCAGCCAAGATCTGGGGAACACTGAAGCTTTCTTT. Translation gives CASSQDLGNTEAFF.

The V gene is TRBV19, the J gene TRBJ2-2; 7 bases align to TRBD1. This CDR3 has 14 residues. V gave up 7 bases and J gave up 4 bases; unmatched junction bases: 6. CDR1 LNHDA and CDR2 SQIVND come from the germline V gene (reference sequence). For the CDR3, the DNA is TGTGCCAGTACCCGACAGGGTAGCACCGGGGAGCTGTTTTTT. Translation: CASTRQGSTGELFF.

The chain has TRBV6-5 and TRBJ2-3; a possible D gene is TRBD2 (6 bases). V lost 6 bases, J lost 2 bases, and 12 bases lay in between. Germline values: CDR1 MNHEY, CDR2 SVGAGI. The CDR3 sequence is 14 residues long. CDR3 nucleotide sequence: TGTGCCAGCAGCCTGGGACTGTACACAGATACGCAGTATTTT. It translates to CASSLGLYTDTQYF.

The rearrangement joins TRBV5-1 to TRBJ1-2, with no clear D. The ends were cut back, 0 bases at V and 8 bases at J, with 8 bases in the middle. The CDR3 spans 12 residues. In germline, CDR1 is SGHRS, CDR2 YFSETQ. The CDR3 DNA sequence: TGCGCCAGCAGCTTGGGAGGCCAGGGCTACACCTTC. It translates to CASSLGGQGYTF.